The clone carrying this T cell receptor beta chain occurred once. The germline gives CDR1 MNHEY, CDR2 SVGEGT. The CDR3 loop spans 14 amino acids. Trimming cost V 5 bases and J 4 bases; bases outside gene matches: 1. This sample stems from a study of blood T cell repertoires in COVID-19. Repertoires were generated with immunoSEQ multiplex PCR, while TCRdb's copy carries only in-frame clones and drops some. Altogether approximately 190,000 clones are present, about 85% being singletons, with the ten largest covering around 2.3%. The chain recombines TRBV6-2 or TRBV6-3 with TRBJ2-7, with 14 bases aligning to TRBD2. This receptor was taken from a man in his sixties or seventies with active or convalescent COVID-19. Input material: peripheral blood. The CDR3 sequence: CASSRLAGGYEQYF. The CDR3 region has the DNA TGTGCCAGCAGTCGACTAGCGGGGGGGTACGAGCAGTACTTC.